This T cell receptor beta chain was recorded in a study of shared clonotypes between healthy human individuals. Study context: The composition of the donors was two women and a few men aged 18 to 49. Study-level points and caveats: Incompleteness in sorted-subset sequencing, despite large depth, was shown by rarefaction. Non-shared clonotypes showed lower generation probabilities than clonotypes common to all four donors. Estimated richness was generally greater in naive than memory subsets.

This clone was counted between two and nine times. Its antigen remains unidentified. Other DNA sequences within the sample encode an identical CDR3. Germline CDR1 KGHSH, CDR2 LQKENI. J gave up 0 bases and V 1 base, and 0 bases lay outside the gene matches. This CDR3 contains 15 residues. The assay was immunoSEQ multiplex PCR, and TCRdb's table has in-frame clones only and misses some. The sample records some 2.1 million clones, 85% to 95% being singletons. The specimen was naive CD4+ T cells sorted from blood. Sample subset: CD45RA+ positively selected. The chain combines TRBV18 with TRBJ1-5, with 7 nucleotides matching TRBD1. The sequence derives from a young man in good health. This chain's CDR3 is CASSPQGASNQPQHF. Here the CDR3 DNA reads TGTGCCAGCTCACCACAGGGGGCTAGCAATCAGCCCCAGCATTTT.